This is a list of T cell receptor beta chains from one sample in a study of blood T cell repertoires in COVID-19. TCRdb keeps only in-frame clones here, not all; method: immunoSEQ multiplex PCR. The table lists 250,000 to 350,000 clones, about 91% of them singletons. Sequenced material: peripheral blood. The origin of the receptors is a woman aged 55-70 years with acute or convalescent COVID-19. Each CDR3 is given with its conserved first and last residue. The D gene is left open where the match is weak. The size field is filled for only some rows; it gives once, few, many or a size class.

CDR3 DNA: TGTGCCAGCAGTGAACCCCCAGGGATCACCTACAATGAGCAGTTCTTC
CDR3 protein: CASSEPPGITYNEQFF
V gene: TRBV2
CDR3 length: 16
J gene: TRBJ2-1
clone size: NA
D gene: NA

CDR3 DNA: TGCGCCAGCAGCACCGGAGGTGGCACCGGGGAGCTGTTTTTT
CDR3 protein: CASSTGGGTGELFF
V gene: TRBV5-1
CDR3 length: 14
J gene: TRBJ2-2
clone size: NA
D gene: NA

CDR3 DNA: TGTGCCAGCAGTAAGAGGGGGAAGATCCTTAACGAGCAGTACTTC
CDR3 protein: CASSKRGKILNEQYF
V gene: TRBV6-5
CDR3 length: 15
J gene: TRBJ2-7
clone size: NA
D gene: NA

CDR3 DNA: TGCGCCAGCAGCCAAGTTGGGGGCTCACCCCTCCACTTT
CDR3 protein: CASSQVGGSPLHF
V gene: TRBV4-3
CDR3 length: 13
J gene: TRBJ1-6
clone size: NA
D gene: NA

CDR3 DNA: TGTGCCAGCAGCCAACGACAGGGGAGTCAGCCCCAGCATTTT
CDR3 protein: CASSQRQGSQPQHF
V gene: TRBV7-2
CDR3 length: 14
J gene: TRBJ1-5
clone size: NA
D gene: TRBD1

CDR3 DNA: TGTGCCAGCGCTCCCCCGAGTCCAGATACGCAGTATTTT
CDR3 protein: CASAPPSPDTQYF
V gene: TRBV2
CDR3 length: 13
J gene: TRBJ2-3
clone size: NA
D gene: NA

CDR3 DNA: TGTGCCAGCAGCTTAGATGGGACAGCCCAAGAGACCCAGTACTTC
CDR3 protein: CASSLDGTAQETQYF
V gene: TRBV11-3
CDR3 length: 15
J gene: TRBJ2-5
clone size: once
D gene: TRBD1

CDR3 DNA: TGTGCCAGTAAGGACAGGAGGTCCTACAATGAGCAGTTCTTC
CDR3 protein: CASKDRRSYNEQFF
V gene: TRBV19
CDR3 length: 14
J gene: TRBJ2-1
clone size: NA
D gene: TRBD1

CDR3 DNA: TGTGCCAGCAGCTTAAGCCAGGGGGCGTTCGGGGAGCTGTTTTTT
CDR3 protein: CASSLSQGAFGELFF
V gene: TRBV7-3
CDR3 length: 15
J gene: TRBJ2-2
clone size: NA
D gene: TRBD1

CDR3 DNA: TGTGCCAGCAGCCATCCGGGATCCTACGAGCAGTACTTC
CDR3 protein: CASSHPGSYEQYF
V gene: TRBV7-6
CDR3 length: 13
J gene: TRBJ2-7
clone size: NA
D gene: NA

CDR3 DNA: TGTGCCAGCAGCGTATCCCTGGATCAGGTCTCCACTAACTATGGCTACACCTTC
CDR3 protein: CASSVSLDQVSTNYGYTF
V gene: TRBV9
CDR3 length: 18
J gene: TRBJ1-2
clone size: NA
D gene: NA

CDR3 DNA: TGTGCCAGCAGCCAAACGGGGAAGGATACGCAGTATTTT
CDR3 protein: CASSQTGKDTQYF
V gene: TRBV3-1/TRBV3-2
CDR3 length: 13
J gene: TRBJ2-3
clone size: few
D gene: NA

CDR3 DNA: TGTGCCAGCAGTTACGTGGGGGCAAATCAGCCCCAGCATTTT
CDR3 protein: CASSYVGANQPQHF
V gene: TRBV6-5
CDR3 length: 14
J gene: TRBJ1-5
clone size: NA
D gene: NA

CDR3 DNA: TGTGCCAGCAGCTTGTTTGGCAGGGGGTTATCCTACGAGCAGTACTTC
CDR3 protein: CASSLFGRGLSYEQYF
V gene: TRBV7-2
CDR3 length: 16
J gene: TRBJ2-7
clone size: NA
D gene: TRBD1

CDR3 DNA: TGTGCCAGCAGCTTGGGACTAGCCACAGATACGCAGTATTTT
CDR3 protein: CASSLGLATDTQYF
V gene: TRBV7-2
CDR3 length: 14
J gene: TRBJ2-3
clone size: NA
D gene: TRBD2

CDR3 DNA: TGTGCCAGCAGTATCGACAGGGGGTCCGGCTATGGCTACACCTTC
CDR3 protein: CASSIDRGSGYGYTF
V gene: TRBV2
CDR3 length: 15
J gene: TRBJ1-2
clone size: NA
D gene: TRBD1

CDR3 DNA: TGTGCCAGCAGCCTTACTTCGACAGGCAGTAAGGAAGCTTTCTTT
CDR3 protein: CASSLTSTGSKEAFF
V gene: TRBV3-1/TRBV3-2
CDR3 length: 15
J gene: TRBJ1-1
clone size: few
D gene: NA

CDR3 DNA: TGTGCCAGCAGCTTAGCGACGGGACAGGCCATCTACGAGCAGTACTTC
CDR3 protein: CASSLATGQAIYEQYF
V gene: TRBV7-6
CDR3 length: 16
J gene: TRBJ2-7
clone size: NA
D gene: TRBD1

CDR3 DNA: TGCGCCAGCAGCCAAGTGCTAGCGGGACTACCAACGAGCACAGATACGCAGTATTTT
CDR3 protein: CASSQVLAGLPTSTDTQYF
V gene: TRBV4-1
CDR3 length: 19
J gene: TRBJ2-3
clone size: NA
D gene: TRBD2

CDR3 DNA: TGTGCCAGCAGTAAGACTCAGGGGGAACTAGTTCGTGGCTACACCTTC
CDR3 protein: CASSKTQGELVRGYTF
V gene: TRBV28
CDR3 length: 16
J gene: TRBJ1-2
clone size: once
D gene: TRBD1

CDR3 DNA: TGTGCCACCAGCAGGGCACGTATTGGCAATCAGCCCCAGCATTTT
CDR3 protein: CATSRARIGNQPQHF
V gene: TRBV15
CDR3 length: 15
J gene: TRBJ1-5
clone size: NA
D gene: NA

CDR3 DNA: TGTGCCAGCAGCCCCGACAAAACTCCCCTCCTTAATGGCTACACCTTC
CDR3 protein: CASSPDKTPLLNGYTF
V gene: TRBV4-2
CDR3 length: 16
J gene: TRBJ1-2
clone size: NA
D gene: NA

CDR3 DNA: TGTGCCATCAGTGAGTCACCAGTAACAGGGCGTGGTCAGCCCCAGCATTTT
CDR3 protein: CAISESPVTGRGQPQHF
V gene: TRBV10-3
CDR3 length: 17
J gene: TRBJ1-5
clone size: NA
D gene: NA